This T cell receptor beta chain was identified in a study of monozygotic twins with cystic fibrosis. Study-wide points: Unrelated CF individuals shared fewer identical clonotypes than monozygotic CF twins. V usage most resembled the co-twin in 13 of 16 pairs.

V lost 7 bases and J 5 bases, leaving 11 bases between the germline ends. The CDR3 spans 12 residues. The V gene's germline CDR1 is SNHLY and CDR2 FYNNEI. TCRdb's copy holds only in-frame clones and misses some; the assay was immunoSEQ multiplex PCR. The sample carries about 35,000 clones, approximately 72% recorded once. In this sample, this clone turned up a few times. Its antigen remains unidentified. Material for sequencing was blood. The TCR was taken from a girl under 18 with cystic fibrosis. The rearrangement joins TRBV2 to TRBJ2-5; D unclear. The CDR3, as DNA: TGTGCCAGCATTCCACTTTCGGAGACCCAGTACTTC. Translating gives CASIPLSETQYF.